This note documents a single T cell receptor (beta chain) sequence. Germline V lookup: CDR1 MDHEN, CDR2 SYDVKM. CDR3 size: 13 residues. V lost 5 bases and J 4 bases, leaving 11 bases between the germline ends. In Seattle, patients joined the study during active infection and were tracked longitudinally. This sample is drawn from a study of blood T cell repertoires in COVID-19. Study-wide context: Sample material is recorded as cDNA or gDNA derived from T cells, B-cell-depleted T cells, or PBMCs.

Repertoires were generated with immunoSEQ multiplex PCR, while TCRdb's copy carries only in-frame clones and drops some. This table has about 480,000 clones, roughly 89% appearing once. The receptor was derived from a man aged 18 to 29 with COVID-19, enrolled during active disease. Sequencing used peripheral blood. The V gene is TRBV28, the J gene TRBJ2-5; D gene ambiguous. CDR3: CASSDTLLETQYF. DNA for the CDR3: TGTGCCAGCAGTGACACCCTCTTAGAGACCCAGTACTTC.